The present entry profiles one TCR beta chain with its context. This table comes from immunoSEQ multiplex PCR, and its TCRdb copy is limited to in-frame clones, with some not included. In the table there are approximately 83,000 clones, approximately 94% of which are singletons. This specimen belongs to a study of T cell changes during pregnancy in multiple sclerosis. The sample here was peripheral blood, taken in the third trimester of pregnancy. The sequence came from a female donor with multiple sclerosis, enrolled in a pregnancy study.

The CDR3 DNA follows: TGCAGCGGGAGGGAGGGTGGAGGGGAGACCCAGTACTTC. This translates into CSGREGGGETQYF. The chain couples TRBV29-1 to TRBJ2-5, with 7 bases aligning to TRBD2. The CDR3 totals 13 residues. J gave up 5 bases and V 7 bases, and 10 bases lay outside the gene matches. In germline, CDR1 is SQVTM, CDR2 ANQGSEA. Using reference TRBV29-1 and TRBJ2-5 for the parts outside the CDR3, the full variable domain is SAVISQKPSRDICQRGTSLTIQCQVDSQVTMMFWYRQQPGQSLTLIATANQGSEATYESGFVIDKFPISRPNLTFSTLTVSNMSPEDSSIYLCSGREGGGETQYFGPGTRLLVL.